One sample yielded the 29 T cell receptor beta chains listed below, sequenced in a study of blood T cell repertoires in COVID-19. The repertoire was sequenced with immunoSEQ multiplex PCR; TCRdb's copy has only in-frame clones and lacks some. The table includes some 200,000 clones, approximately 80% detected once. The sample consisted of PBMCs or T cells enriched from blood (not recorded which). These receptors were obtained from a woman aged 45-65 years with acute COVID-19.

This clone appeared a single time. The chain employs TRBV7-2 and TRBJ1-5; tentatively, D is TRBD1 (5 bases). This CDR3 has 15 amino acids. Trimming removed 1 base from V and 3 bases from J, with 10 bases in between. CDR1 and CDR2 from the germline V gene are SGHTA and FQGNSA. The CDR3 coding sequence is TGTGCCAGCAGCTTAGGACAGACCCCCAATCAGCCCCAGCATTTT. This gives the protein CASSLGQTPNQPQHF.

The chain uses TRBV6-5 and TRBJ2-7; TRBD1 matches 12 bases. The CDR3 is 13 amino acids. Germline V lookup: CDR1 MNHEY, CDR2 SVGAGI. After removal of 9 bases from V and 4 bases from J, the junction contained 4 bases not matched to a gene. The DNA of the CDR3 is TGTGCCAGTGGGGACAGGGGGCAATACGAGCAGTACTTC. The encoded protein is CASGDRGQYEQYF.

V is TRBV30 and J is TRBJ2-3; 10 bases agree with TRBD2. The CDR3 length is 19 residues. In germline, CDR1 is GTSNPN, CDR2 SVGIG (reference sequence). The J segment lost 0 bases and the V segment lost 0 bases, leaving 12 bases of the junction unmatched. The CDR3 coding sequence is TGTGCCTGGAGTGTACGTTCAAGCGGGAGGGTGACTAGCACAGATACGCAGTATTTT. Amino acids: CAWSVRSSGRVTSTDTQYF.

In this sample, this clone turned up a few times. The chain uses TRBV7-8 and TRBJ1-6, with TRBD1 matching over 7 bases. V dropped 6 bases and J dropped 0; count of bases not matched to a gene: 11. The CDR3 runs to 18 residues. Germline CDR1 and CDR2: SGHVS and FQNEAQ. The CDR3 sequence is CASRAGTALSSYNSPLHF. The CDR3 coding sequence is TGTGCCAGCAGGGCCGGGACAGCCCTGAGCTCCTATAATTCACCCCTCCACTTT.

This sequence joins TRBV19 and TRBJ1-4; D is perhaps TRBD1 (6 bases). Trimming pared 6 bases from V and 5 bases from J, leaving 16 bases between. This CDR3 has 15 residues. Germline V gene sequence: CDR1 LNHDA, CDR2 SQIVND (reference sequence). CDR3 amino acids: CASRTWTAENEKLFF. In DNA, the CDR3 is TGTGCCAGTAGGACTTGGACAGCCGAGAATGAAAAACTGTTTTTT.

This clone was counted a single time. The chain employs TRBV1 and TRBJ2-4; the D segment call TRBD2 is taken from the table without a DNA check. TRBV1 has pseudogene status. The CDR3 loop spans 19 amino acids. The CDR3 DNA follows: TGCACCAGCAGCCAAGGAGCGACTAGCGGGGGTGTAGCCAAAAACATTCAGTACTTC. Its protein product is CTSSQGATSGGVAKNIQYF.

The V call is TRBV6-2 or TRBV6-3, the J call TRBJ1-1; unclear D gene. CDR1 MNHEY and CDR2 SVGEGT come from the germline V gene. This CDR3 has 13 residues. V was pared by 0 bases and J by 7 bases, with 9 bases between. This chain's CDR3 is CASSYSSVFEAFF. CDR3 sequence (DNA): TGTGCCAGCAGTTACTCGTCCGTTTTTGAAGCTTTCTTT.

The chain combines TRBV2 with TRBJ2-7; D uncertain. From germline, CDR1 is SNHLY and CDR2 FYNNEI. The V end lost 5 bases, the J end lost 7 bases, and 9 bases lay between the germline ends. The CDR3 is 11 amino acids. Here the CDR3 DNA reads TGTGCCAGCAGTCCGTATGCGGAGCAGTACTTC. Amino acids: CASSPYAEQYF. Full variable domain (remainder filled in from reference TRBV2 and TRBJ2-7): EPEVTQTPSHQVTQMGQEVILRCVPISNHLYFYWYRQILGQKVEFLVSFYNNEISEKSEIFDDQFSVERPDGSNFTLKIRSTKLEDSAMYFCASSPYAEQYFGPGTRLTVT.

V gene TRBV12-3 or TRBV12-4 combines with J gene TRBJ1-1; D might be TRBD1 (6 bases). Trimming left V 9 bases short and J 7 bases short, with 15 bases between. CDR3 length equals 12 residues. The CDR3 spells CASRQVRNEAFF. The CDR3 DNA is TGTGCCAGTAGACAGGTTCGGAATGAAGCTTTCTTT.

V usage is TRBV11-3 and J usage is TRBJ2-7; 7 bases align to TRBD2. The CDR3 totals 15 residues. CDR1 and CDR2 (germline): SGHNT, YENEEA. The V segment lost 4 bases and the J segment 5 bases; nucleotides outside the gene matches: 11. The CDR3 sequence is CASSSRVPGGNEQYF. CDR3 nucleotides: TGTGCCAGCAGCTCCAGAGTACCCGGGGGGAACGAGCAGTACTTC.

The chain couples TRBV30 to TRBJ1-5; D is possibly TRBD1 (5 bases). Germline assignment: CDR1 GTSNPN and CDR2 SVGIG (reference sequence). Trimming took 5 bases from V and 4 from J, leaving 12 bases between them. The CDR3 totals 13 residues. CDR3 sequence: CAWGYGGNQPQHF. In DNA form, the CDR3 reads TGTGCCTGGGGATACGGGGGGAATCAGCCCCAGCATTTT.

The CDR3 sequence is CASRYRDSSYEQYF. The CDR3 DNA is TGTGCCAGCAGGTATCGGGACAGCTCCTACGAGCAGTACTTC. This chain uses TRBV6-1 with TRBJ2-7; 7 bases are a match to TRBD1. Germline CDR1 MNHNS, CDR2 SASEGT. This CDR3 is 14 amino acids long. Unmatched junction bases numbered 5, after V lost 6 bases and J lost 0 bases.

The CDR3 coding sequence is TGTGCCAGCAGCTTAGTCGGCTCTAGCGGTTACAATGAGCAGTTCTTC. It translates to CASSLVGSSGYNEQFF. This sequence joins TRBV7-2 and TRBJ2-1; TRBD2 aligns across 7 bases. The CDR3 covers 16 residues. Trimming cost V 1 base and J 4 bases; bases outside gene matches: 7. Per the germline V gene, CDR1 is SGHTA and CDR2 is FQGNSA.

The rearrangement links TRBV19 to TRBJ2-2, with TRBD1 matching over 7 bases. This CDR3 comprises 14 residues. The junction had 5 bases not matched to a gene; V was cut back by 7 bases and J by 3 bases. The germline CDR1 and CDR2 sequences are LNHDA and SQIVND (reference sequence). The CDR3 DNA follows: TGTGCCAGTACCGAGGGGGCATACACCGGGGAGCTGTTTTTT. Amino acid sequence: CASTEGAYTGELFF.

The rearrangement links TRBV4-1 to TRBJ2-1; possible D gene TRBD2, 5 bases. The CDR3 runs to 15 residues. Germline assignment: CDR1 MGHRA and CDR2 YSYEKL. With 1 base removed from V and 4 bases from J, the gap between germline ends came to 11 bases. CDR3 sequence: CASSQVSGRYNEQFF. For the CDR3, the DNA is TGCGCCAGCAGCCAAGTAAGCGGCCGTTACAATGAGCAGTTCTTC.

The chain combines TRBV21-1 with TRBJ2-7; the table's D call of TRBD1 was not tested on the DNA. TRBV21-1 is reported as a pseudogene. CDR3 length: 15 residues. CDR3 DNA: TGTGCCAGCAGCACCCTGACAGATCGCGGATACGAGCAGTACTTC. This translates into CASSTLTDRGYEQYF.

The chain links TRBV7-2 to TRBJ1-3; no definite D call. Germline V gives CDR1 SGHTA, CDR2 FQGNSA. The CDR3 runs 13 residues. Trimming pared 2 bases from V and 10 bases from J, leaving 12 bases between. The CDR3 reads CASSLPSPRTIYF. The CDR3 nucleotides read TGTGCCAGCAGCTTACCGTCTCCGCGGACCATATATTTT.

This chain links TRBV5-6 with TRBJ1-2; 10 bases match TRBD1. Germline CDR1 and CDR2: SGHDT and YYEEEE. Germline trimming cut 3 bases from V and 4 bases from J; bases unmatched to any gene: 3. The CDR3 has 14 amino acids. CDR3 in DNA: TGTGCCAGCAGCTCCGGGACAGGGGCCTATGGCTACACCTTC. Protein sequence: CASSSGTGAYGYTF.

This rearrangement joins TRBV7-8 to TRBJ2-1, with 8 nucleotides matching TRBD2. The CDR3 runs to 16 residues. Germline CDR1 and CDR2: SGHVS and FQNEAQ. J was trimmed by 3 bases and V by 6 bases; bases with no gene match: 10. The CDR3 DNA reads as TGTGCCAGCAGGCATACTAGCGGATCTTACTACAATGAGCAGTTCTTC. Translated, it gives CASRHTSGSYYNEQFF.

The chain couples TRBV7-2 to TRBJ2-4; maybe TRBD1 (5 bases). Germline CDR1 and CDR2: SGHTA and FQGNSA. This CDR3 spans 15 amino acids. V lost 6 bases to trimming and J lost 2 bases, with 14 bases between them. The CDR3 sequence: CASRDPGIPKNIQYF. In nucleotides, the CDR3 is TGTGCCAGCAGAGACCCAGGGATCCCCAAAAACATTCAGTACTTC.

V usage is TRBV19 and J usage is TRBJ1-6; a weak D match, TRBD1 (5 bases). Germline V gene sequence: CDR1 LNHDA, CDR2 SQIVND (reference sequence). The CDR3 spans 14 residues. The ends were cut back, 6 bases at V and 11 bases at J, with 17 bases in the middle. CDR3 sequence: CASSPDILNTPLHF. The CDR3 nucleotides read TGTGCCAGTAGCCCGGACATACTCAATACACCCCTCCACTTT.

The rearrangement links TRBV2 to TRBJ1-1; a possible D gene is TRBD1 (6 bases). The CDR3 covers 13 residues. Trimming shortened V by 7 bases and J by 10 bases, and 19 bases separated the two germline ends. Looked up from germline, CDR1 is SNHLY and CDR2 is FYNNEI. The CDR3 loop reads CASIAGEVGLAFF. The CDR3 region has the DNA TGTGCCAGCATAGCAGGGGAAGTGGGGTTAGCTTTCTTT.

The CDR3 sequence: CASSFPDRSTDTQYF. The CDR3 region has the DNA TGTGCCAGCAGCTTTCCGGACAGAAGCACAGATACGCAGTATTTT. V gene TRBV5-6 combines with J gene TRBJ2-3; weak D call: TRBD1 (6 bases). The V end was cut by 2 bases, the J end by 0 bases, with 10 bases between. Per the germline V gene, CDR1 is SGHDT and CDR2 is YYEEEE. The CDR3 runs to 15 residues.

This sequence joins TRBV5-1 and TRBJ1-4; a weak D match, TRBD1 (6 bases). The CDR3 extends over 16 amino acids. Trimming took 4 bases from V and 2 from J, leaving 15 bases between them. Per germline, CDR1 SGHRS and CDR2 YFSETQ. The CDR3 DNA follows: TGCGCCAGCAGCCTCTTACTACAGGGTACTAATGAAAAACTGTTTTTT. Its protein product is CASSLLLQGTNEKLFF.

The chain is built from TRBV2 and TRBJ1-4, with 7 bases that match TRBD1. V was pared by 7 bases and J by 5 bases, with 4 bases of the junction left unmatched. CDR1 and CDR2 (germline): SNHLY, FYNNEI. This CDR3 has 13 amino acids. CDR3 sequence (DNA): TGTGCCAGCATCTTGGACAGGAATGAAAAACTGTTTTTT. Translated: CASILDRNEKLFF.

The chain links TRBV6-6 to TRBJ2-7; 8 bases are shared with TRBD2. This CDR3 comprises 14 residues. Germline values: CDR1 MNHNY, CDR2 SVGAGI (reference sequence). Germline trimming cut 4 bases from V and 2 bases from J; bases unmatched to any gene: 4. The CDR3, as DNA: TGTGCCAGCAGTTGGACTAGCCAAACCTACGAGCAGTACTTC. It translates to CASSWTSQTYEQYF.

CDR3 amino acids: CASSPLNIRVDNEKLFF. The CDR3 nucleotides read TGTGCCAGCTCACCACTCAACATCAGGGTCGATAATGAAAAACTGTTTTTT. The chain joins TRBV18 to TRBJ1-4, with D perhaps TRBD1 (5 bases). Germline-derived CDR1 and CDR2 are KGHSH and LQKENI. CDR3 length: 17 residues. Trimming pared 1 base from V and 4 bases from J, leaving 16 bases between.

The V gene is TRBV11-2, the J gene TRBJ2-2; possible D gene TRBD2, 7 bases. CDR3 length equals 16 residues. CDR1 SGHAT and CDR2 FQNNGV come from the germline V gene. V lost 5 bases and J 6 bases, leaving 19 bases between the germline ends. In DNA, the CDR3 is TGTGCCAGCAGCCCCAGGCCGGGGGGCAATGCCGGGGAGCTGTTTTTT. As protein: CASSPRPGGNAGELFF. Combining the CDR3 with reference TRBV11-2 and TRBJ2-2 gives the whole variable domain EAGVAQSPRYKIIEKRQSVAFWCNPISGHATLYWYQQILGQGPKLLIQFQNNGVVDDSQLPKDRFSAERLKGVDSTLKIQPAKLEDSAVYLCASSPRPGGNAGELFFGEGSRLTVL.

The chain joins TRBV7-2 to TRBJ2-1; D possibly corresponds to TRBD1 (5 bases). Germline CDR1 reads SGHTA; CDR2 reads FQGNSA. The CDR3 length is 14 residues. V was pared by 5 bases and J by 7 bases, with 15 bases between. The CDR3 region is CASSPDQNRNEQFF. DNA of the CDR3: TGTGCCAGCAGCCCTGATCAGAACAGGAATGAGCAGTTCTTC.